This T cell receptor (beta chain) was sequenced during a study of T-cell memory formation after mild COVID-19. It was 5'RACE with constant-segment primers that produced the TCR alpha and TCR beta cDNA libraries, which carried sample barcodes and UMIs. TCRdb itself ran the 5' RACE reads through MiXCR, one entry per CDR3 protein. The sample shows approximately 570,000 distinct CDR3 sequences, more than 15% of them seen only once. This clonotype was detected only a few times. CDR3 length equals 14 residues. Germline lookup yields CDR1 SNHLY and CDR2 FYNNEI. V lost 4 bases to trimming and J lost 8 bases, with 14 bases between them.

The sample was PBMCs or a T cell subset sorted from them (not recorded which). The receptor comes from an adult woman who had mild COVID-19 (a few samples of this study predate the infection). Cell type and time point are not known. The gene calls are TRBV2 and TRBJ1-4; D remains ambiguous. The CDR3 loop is CASSAERNGEKLFF. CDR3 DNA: TGTGCCAGCAGTGCTGAAAGGAATGGGGAAAAACTGTTTTTT.